One sample yielded the 5 T cell receptor beta chains listed below, sequenced in a study of blood T cell repertoires in COVID-19 (dated by TCRdb to the early 2020s). Libraries were built with the immunoSEQ multiplex PCR assay. TCRdb retrieved this table from immuneACCESS and kept in-frame rearrangements only. Not all clones are present; in checked studies, unresolved V genes account for under half, and no reason is known for the remainder. Within this sample are 250,000 to 300,000 clones, with 80% to 90% of them counted one time only. The biggest ten clones account for 1.5% to 2% of the sample. Source material: PBMCs or T cells enriched from blood (not recorded which). The receptors come from a woman between 45 and 65 years old who had recovered from COVID-19.

The V call is TRBV3-1 (or the pseudogene TRBV3-2), the J call TRBJ2-1, with TRBD2 matching over 8 bases. The CDR3 has 14 amino acids. V gave up 0 bases and J gave up 11 bases; unmatched junction bases: 6. Germline CDR1 is LGHDT and CDR2 is YNNKEL (reference sequence). The CDR3 DNA follows: TGTGCCAGCAGCCAAGATAATTTAGCGGGAAAGCAGTTCTTC. Translation gives CASSQDNLAGKQFF.

This rearrangement joins TRBV18 to TRBJ1-5, with TRBD1 as a possible D gene (6 bases). Germline lookup yields CDR1 KGHSH and CDR2 LQKENI. This CDR3 contains 15 residues. Deletions cut 0 bases from V and 6 bases from J, with 12 bases between. The CDR3 sequence: CASSPPGGPVQPQHF. CDR3 bases: TGTGCCAGCTCACCACCGGGGGGGCCGGTTCAGCCCCAGCATTTT.

The table lists this clone with a count of one. The chain uses TRBV18 and TRBJ1-4; 8 nucleotides agree with TRBD1. J gave up 4 bases and V 6 bases, and 4 bases lay outside the gene matches. CDR3 length: 14 residues. Germline CDR1 reads KGHSH; CDR2 reads LQKENI. CDR3 nucleotide sequence: TGTGCCAGCTCCCAGACAGGGGATAATGAAAAACTGTTTTTT. It specifies CASSQTGDNEKLFF. Full variable domain (outside the CDR3, taken from reference TRBV18 and TRBJ1-4): NAGVMQNPRHLVRRRGQEARLRCSPMKGHSHVYWYRQLPEEGLKFMVYLQKENIIDESGMPKERFSAEFPKEGPSILRIQQVVRGDSAAYFCASSQTGDNEKLFFGSGTQLSVL.

Of note for this clone: The sample holds other DNA sequences that translate to the same CDR3. The chain links TRBV11-2 to TRBJ1-5, with a weak D call TRBD1 (5 bases). Germline CDR1 SGHAT, CDR2 FQNNGV. V lost 3 bases and J lost 4, with 7 bases in between. This CDR3 is 13 amino acids long. The CDR3 loop is CASSFGGNQPQHF. The CDR3 DNA reads as TGTGCCAGCAGCTTCGGGGGAAATCAGCCCCAGCATTTT.

This clone was seen many times. The chain's CDR3 is CASSLQGNSYEQYF. CDR3 nucleotide sequence: TGTGCCAGCAGTTTACAGGGGAACTCCTACGAGCAGTACTTC. The V call is TRBV28, the J call TRBJ2-7; D is perhaps TRBD1 (6 bases). Germline loops: CDR1 MDHEN, CDR2 SYDVKM. The CDR3 is 14 residues long. Trimming took 2 bases from V and 0 from J, leaving 8 bases between them.